This T cell receptor (beta chain) was identified during a study of T cell responses to AZD1222 COVID-19 vaccine. This table comes from immunoSEQ multiplex PCR, and its TCRdb copy is limited to in-frame clones, with some not included. This sample has under 100,000 clones, with over 80% found just once. The V end was cut by 5 bases, the J end by 0 bases, with 19 bases between. Germline V gene sequence: CDR1 KGHSH, CDR2 LQKENI. This CDR3 is 17 amino acids long. Sequencing was performed on peripheral blood, taken on day 0 of AZD1222 vaccination. This TCR was sampled from an adult in good health. The chain employs TRBV18 and TRBJ1-1, with D tentatively TRBD1 (6 bases). The CDR3 loop is CASSYLTIGTMNTEAFF. In DNA, the CDR3 is TGTGCCAGCTCATACCTTACGATTGGGACAATGAACACTGAAGCTTTCTTT.